Listed below are T cell receptor beta chains from one sample, sequenced in a study of beta chain features in type 1 diabetes. Data came from immunoSEQ multiplex PCR; TCRdb stores just in-frame clones and leaves some out. The data show 600,000 to 700,000 clones, with about an eighth seen just once and 0.095% to 0.15% held by the top ten. The sequencing sample was made of naive CD4+ T cells from blood. All receptors derive from a man under 40 with type 1 diabetes. CDR3s include the opening cysteine and the closing phenylalanine or tryptophan. The order of the fields is V gene, CDR3 length, CDR3 protein.

TRBV4-2 | 17 | CAGPRGGGTPRGDEQFF
TRBV5-4 | 13 | CASSWEVDSPLHF
TRBV29-1 | 13 | CSVERQLQETQYF
TRBV5-8 | 16 | CASSPTGGLIDQPQHF
TRBV6-6 | 13 | CASRSSSNGGYTF
TRBV2 | 11 | CASGTTGELFF
TRBV14 | 14 | CASSLGQAGETQYF
TRBV29-1 | 12 | CSVVGRADTQYF
TRBV7-2 | 15 | CASSLAQVGANTQYF
TRBV7-9 | 15 | CASSSAGTGPYEQFF
TRBV28 | 14 | CASTRGGSSYEQYF
TRBV5-1 | 15 | CASSPDGTPQETQYF
TRBV27 | 15 | CAIHWFYPHTDTQYF
TRBV6-5 | 14 | CASSRQGPKETQYF
TRBV18 | 15 | CASSPSGGSQETQYF
TRBV7-8 | 16 | CASIGLGSPNTGELFF
TRBV9 | 15 | CASSPTAQERDGYTF
TRBV5-1 | 13 | CASSLFGPGGYTF
TRBV7-2 | 12 | CASSSFTAGYTF
TRBV7-2 | 16 | CASSSQAGQGIYGYTF
TRBV5-1 | 14 | CASRNGQPQDTQYF
TRBV9 | 13 | CASSVGTVETQYF
TRBV29-1 | 14 | CSVSTGVVGQPQHF
TRBV10-3 | 13 | CAISMTVNQPQHF
TRBV9 | 16 | CASSLLGDRGRDEQYF
TRBV21-1 | 17 | CASSKEGTGSGTHEQYF
TRBV21-1 | 12 | CAPLLADNEQFF
TRBV7-8 | 14 | CASSPGRISSVGFF
TRBV27 | 16 | CASSLLGRGILETQYF
TRBV2 | 14 | CASSHDRGRETQYF
TRBV12-5 | 15 | CASGSISGGDQPQHF
TRBV5-1 | 14 | CASSPMNQGYGYTF
TRBV7-2 | 15 | CASSLAQGSYNEQFF
TRBV7-2 | 15 | CASSMLGGSNQPQHF
TRBV28 | 13 | CASIRGTSYEQYF
TRBV4-2 | 14 | CASSQSQRGDTQYF
TRBV4-2 | 16 | CASSQIVAGSQETQYF
TRBV13 | 16 | CASSPVAGGHYNEQFF
TRBV7-2 | 15 | CASSLWGQGDQPQHF
TRBV11-3 | 16 | CASSLSGGPLTDTQYF
TRBV16 | 14 | CASSQAARQETQYF
TRBV6-1 | 12 | CASSVGPHEQYF
TRBV5-4 | 14 | CASSVPGAGNTIYF
TRBV6-6 | 13 | CACTGEWGEKLFF
TRBV11-3 | 12 | CASSSKGETQYF
TRBV7-8 | 13 | CASSLVGPSEQYF
TRBV7-9 | 14 | CASSLRKGTDTQYF
TRBV7-9 | 17 | CASSFTRDGGPNNEQFF
TRBV5-1 | 15 | CASSNGDRVTDTQYF
TRBV11-2 | 13 | CASSLEDQQPQHF
TRBV5-8 | 15 | CASSRLFSGANVLTF
TRBV7-9 | 12 | CASSENTGELFF
TRBV9 | 14 | CASSAGGLDEKLFF
TRBV18 | 16 | CASSPRGSSSYNEQFF
TRBV29-1 | 12 | CSGDRGNTEAFF
TRBV21-1 | 16 | CASSKGQGQGADTQYF
TRBV6-5 | 13 | CASSYRDGYEQYF
TRBV28 | 14 | CASSIGQGNQPQHF
TRBV11-2 | 16 | CASSLDTQGHGETQYF
TRBV5-6 | 15 | CASSLTTGYQETQYF